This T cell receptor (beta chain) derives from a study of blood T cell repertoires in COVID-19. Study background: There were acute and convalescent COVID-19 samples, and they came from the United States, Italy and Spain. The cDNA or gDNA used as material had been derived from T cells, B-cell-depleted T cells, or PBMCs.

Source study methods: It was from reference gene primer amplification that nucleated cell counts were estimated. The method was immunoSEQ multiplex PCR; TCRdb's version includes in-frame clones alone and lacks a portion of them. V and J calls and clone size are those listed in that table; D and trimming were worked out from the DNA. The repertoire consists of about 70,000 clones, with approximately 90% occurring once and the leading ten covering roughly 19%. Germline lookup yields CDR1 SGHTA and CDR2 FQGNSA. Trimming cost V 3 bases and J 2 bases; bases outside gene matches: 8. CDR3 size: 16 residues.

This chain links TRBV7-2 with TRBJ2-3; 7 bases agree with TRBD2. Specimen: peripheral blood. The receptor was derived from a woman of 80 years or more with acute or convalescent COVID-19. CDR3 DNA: TGTGCCAGCAGCTTCGGGGGGACCAACCCCACAGATACGCAGTATTTT. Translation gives CASSFGGTNPTDTQYF.